These T cell receptor beta chains were read from a single sample in a study of T cell changes during pregnancy in multiple sclerosis. Measured with immunoSEQ multiplex PCR; TCRdb has only the in-frame clones, and not every one. This table has 39,000 or so clones, about 90% appearing once. The sequencing used CD8+ T cells from peripheral blood mononuclear cells, collected in the first trimester of pregnancy. These TCRs come from a female donor with multiple sclerosis, enrolled in a pregnancy study. Each CDR3 is given with its conserved first and last residue. Each record gives: V gene, J gene, CDR3 length, clone size, D gene, CDR3 protein, CDR3 DNA. D genes are given only for firm matches. Clone sizes are given selectively: once, few, many, or a class where the clone is expanded.

v_gene: TRBV9; j_gene: TRBJ1-2; len: 16; abundance: .; d_gene: .; CDR3aa: CASRKGSALPAYGYTF; CDR3nt: TGTGCCAGCAGGAAGGGGTCGGCCCTTCCCGCCTATGGCTACACCTTC
v_gene: TRBV10-3; j_gene: TRBJ2-2; len: 17; abundance: .; d_gene: .; CDR3aa: CAISESSSYANTGELFF; CDR3nt: TGTGCCATCAGTGAGTCAAGCTCTTACGCGAACACCGGGGAGCTGTTTTTT
v_gene: TRBV19; j_gene: TRBJ1-1; len: 10; abundance: .; d_gene: .; CDR3aa: CASSSAEAFF; CDR3nt: TGTGCCAGTAGTTCCGCTGAAGCTTTCTTT
v_gene: TRBV19; j_gene: TRBJ2-5; len: 14; abundance: .; d_gene: .; CDR3aa: CASSIGDYQETQYF; CDR3nt: TGTGCCAGTAGTATAGGGGACTACCAAGAGACCCAGTACTTC
v_gene: TRBV29-1; j_gene: TRBJ2-1; len: 17; abundance: .; d_gene: .; CDR3aa: CSVEITREDYYYNEQFF; CDR3nt: TGCAGCGTTGAGATAACGCGGGAAGACTACTACTACAATGAGCAGTTCTTC
v_gene: TRBV18; j_gene: TRBJ2-7; len: 15; abundance: .; d_gene: .; CDR3aa: CASSPEKHPTYEQYF; CDR3nt: TGTGCCAGCTCACCTGAAAAACACCCAACCTACGAGCAGTACTTC
v_gene: TRBV19; j_gene: TRBJ2-7; len: 16; abundance: .; d_gene: .; CDR3aa: CASSSFSVDTSYEQYF; CDR3nt: TGTGCCAGTAGTTCGTTTAGCGTCGACACCTCCTACGAGCAGTACTTC
v_gene: TRBV5-1; j_gene: TRBJ2-3; len: 13; abundance: .; d_gene: .; CDR3aa: CASRAGSTDTQYF; CDR3nt: TGCGCCAGCAGGGCGGGCTCCACAGATACGCAGTATTTT
v_gene: TRBV27; j_gene: TRBJ2-7; len: 15; abundance: .; d_gene: TRBD1; CDR3aa: CASSSWDRNSYEQYF; CDR3nt: TGTGCCAGCAGTTCGTGGGACAGAAACTCCTACGAGCAGTACTTC
v_gene: TRBV4-2; j_gene: TRBJ2-7; len: 16; abundance: .; d_gene: TRBD1; CDR3aa: CASSQDSGTGGYEQYF; CDR3nt: TGTGCCAGCAGCCAAGACTCCGGGACAGGGGGCTACGAGCAGTACTTC
v_gene: TRBV15; j_gene: TRBJ1-1; len: 15; abundance: .; d_gene: .; CDR3aa: CATSRDNRKGTEAFF; CDR3nt: TGTGCCACCAGCAGAGACAACCGTAAGGGGACTGAAGCTTTCTTT
v_gene: TRBV6-1; j_gene: TRBJ1-2; len: 15; abundance: .; d_gene: TRBD1; CDR3aa: CASSDPGTGDYGYTF; CDR3nt: TGTGCCAGCAGTGACCCCGGGACAGGGGACTATGGCTACACCTTC
v_gene: TRBV12-5; j_gene: TRBJ1-1; len: 15; abundance: .; d_gene: TRBD1; CDR3aa: CASGLTGTGNTEAFF; CDR3nt: TGTGCTAGTGGTTTGACAGGGACAGGGAACACTGAAGCTTTCTTT
v_gene: TRBV7-7; j_gene: TRBJ2-1; len: 19; abundance: .; d_gene: TRBD2; CDR3aa: CASSLGAGLAGDNYNEQFF; CDR3nt: TGTGCCAGCAGCTTAGGCGCTGGGCTAGCGGGAGATAACTACAATGAGCAGTTCTTC
v_gene: TRBV4-2; j_gene: TRBJ1-1; len: 12; abundance: .; d_gene: .; CDR3aa: CASSQISTEAFF; CDR3nt: TGTGCCAGCAGCCAAATTAGCACTGAAGCTTTCTTT
v_gene: TRBV9; j_gene: TRBJ2-2; len: 16; abundance: .; d_gene: .; CDR3aa: CASSVAREINTGELFF; CDR3nt: TGTGCCAGCAGCGTAGCTCGGGAGATCAACACCGGGGAGCTGTTTTTT
v_gene: TRBV6-6; j_gene: TRBJ1-1; len: 14; abundance: few; d_gene: TRBD1; CDR3aa: CASSSGTGGPEAFF; CDR3nt: TGTGCCAGCAGCTCCGGGACAGGGGGCCCTGAAGCTTTCTTT
v_gene: TRBV4-1; j_gene: TRBJ2-7; len: 16; abundance: .; d_gene: TRBD1; CDR3aa: CASSHPGTGAPYEQYF; CDR3nt: TGCGCCAGCAGCCACCCCGGGACAGGGGCTCCCTACGAGCAGTACTTC
v_gene: TRBV27; j_gene: TRBJ1-2; len: 13; abundance: .; d_gene: .; CDR3aa: CASRPGGLYGYTF; CDR3nt: TGTGCCAGCAGACCGGGGGGGCTGTATGGCTACACCTTC
v_gene: TRBV10-2; j_gene: TRBJ2-7; len: 16; abundance: .; d_gene: TRBD2; CDR3aa: CASSEWLAGSSYEQYF; CDR3nt: TGCGCCAGCAGTGAGTGGCTAGCGGGGTCCTCCTACGAGCAGTACTTC
v_gene: TRBV5-6; j_gene: TRBJ2-2; len: 18; abundance: .; d_gene: .; CDR3aa: CASSLPTQVLWSVGELFF; CDR3nt: TGTGCCAGCAGCTTACCCACACAGGTTTTGTGGTCTGTCGGGGAGCTGTTTTTT
v_gene: TRBV2; j_gene: TRBJ2-7; len: 14; abundance: few; d_gene: .; CDR3aa: CASKEETGRYEQYF; CDR3nt: TGTGCCAGCAAAGAGGAGACAGGGAGGTACGAGCAGTACTTC
v_gene: TRBV11-3; j_gene: TRBJ2-3; len: 13; abundance: few; d_gene: .; CDR3aa: CARGGGSTDTQYF; CDR3nt: TGTGCCAGGGGAGGAGGAAGCACAGATACGCAGTATTTT
v_gene: TRBV5-6; j_gene: TRBJ2-5; len: 17; abundance: .; d_gene: TRBD2; CDR3aa: CASSIPASGSVEETQYF; CDR3nt: TGTGCCAGCAGCATACCCGCCAGCGGGAGTGTAGAGGAGACCCAGTACTTC
v_gene: TRBV9; j_gene: TRBJ2-1; len: 11; abundance: .; d_gene: .; CDR3aa: CASSAGDRQFF; CDR3nt: TGTGCCAGCAGCGCGGGGGACCGACAGTTCTTC
v_gene: TRBV19; j_gene: TRBJ1-1; len: 17; abundance: .; d_gene: TRBD1; CDR3aa: CASSLGQGPSRGTEAFF; CDR3nt: TGTGCCAGTAGTTTGGGACAGGGGCCCTCTAGGGGCACTGAAGCTTTCTTT
v_gene: TRBV9; j_gene: TRBJ1-1; len: 17; abundance: .; d_gene: TRBD1; CDR3aa: CASSVGTGGFVNTEAFF; CDR3nt: TGTGCCAGCAGCGTCGGGACAGGGGGCTTCGTGAACACTGAAGCTTTCTTT
v_gene: TRBV9; j_gene: TRBJ2-7; len: 13; abundance: .; d_gene: TRBD1; CDR3aa: CASSAGTDYEQYF; CDR3nt: TGTGCCAGCAGCGCCGGGACAGACTACGAGCAGTACTTC
v_gene: TRBV30; j_gene: TRBJ1-5; len: 14; abundance: .; d_gene: .; CDR3aa: CAWSGGTGDQPQHF; CDR3nt: TGTGCCTGGAGTGGGGGCACAGGTGATCAGCCCCAGCATTTT